Shown below are 10 T cell receptor beta chains from a single sample sequenced in a study of Graves' ophthalmopathy and Graves' hyperthyroidism. Amplified material comprised TCR beta CDR3 regions derived from RNA transcripts. In the first round, RT-PCR was carried out with HTBI primers, and a multiplex PCR formed the second round. TCRdb used MiXCR to reprocess the multiplex PCR reads, holding one entry per CDR3 protein. The table shows 560,000 or so distinct CDR3 sequences, with roughly 39% occurring only once. The sequenced sample was peripheral blood or thyroid tissue (not recorded which). These receptors were obtained from an adult man with Graves' hyperthyroidism.

This clonotype was detected ten times or more. The chain uses TRBV11-3 and TRBJ2-7; TRBD2 matches 7 bases. The CDR3 runs to 12 residues. Germline CDR1 and CDR2: SGHNT and YENEEA. The trim removed 3 bases at V and 10 bases at J, leaving 6 bases unmatched. CDR3 region: CASSLLSGGQYF. DNA of the CDR3: TGTGCCAGCAGCTTGTTATCGGGAGGACAGTACTTC.

This clonotype was observed many times. V is TRBV24-1 and J is TRBJ1-5, with TRBD1 matching over 8 bases. CDR1 is KGHDR and CDR2 is SFDVKD in the germline V gene. Losses at the gene ends were 6 bases for V and 3 bases for J; bases not matched to a gene: 9. The CDR3 contains 16 residues. CDR3 sequence (DNA): TGTGCCACCAGTCCCCGACAGGGGCCCGTCAATCAGCCCCAGCATTTT. It translates to CATSPRQGPVNQPQHF.

As concerns this clonotype: A much larger clonotype is one base distant, so this may be a read error. This chain connects TRBV24-1 to TRBJ2-7, with D perhaps matching TRBD2 (6 bases). The end of the DNA fits TRBJ2-1 better, so the J call may be wrong. Germline CDR1 and CDR2: KGHDR and SFDVKD. This CDR3 has 13 amino acids. The CDR3 protein is CATGSGACNEQFF. The CDR3 DNA is TGTGCCACCGGTAGCGGAGCCTGCAATGAGCAGTTCTTC.

Only one count was recorded for this clonotype. The CDR3 spells CASSHSLTGDTEAFF. The CDR3 DNA follows: TGTGCCAGCAGTCATAGTTTGACAGGGGACACTGAAGCTTTCTTT. The V gene is TRBV6-5, the J gene TRBJ1-1, with 8 positions matching TRBD1. Germline CDR1 is MNHEY and CDR2 is SVGAGI. This CDR3 is 15 amino acids long. V shed 5 bases and J 3 bases; nucleotides not matched to a gene: 8.

The chain carries TRBV7-9 and TRBJ1-5, with D possibly matching TRBD1 (5 bases). Germline V gives CDR1 SEHNR, CDR2 FQNEAQ (reference sequence). The CDR3 is 16 residues long. The V end was cut by 0 bases, the J end by 4 bases, with 13 bases between. CDR3 nucleotide sequence: TGTGCCAGCAGCTTAGCGACGAAGACAGAAAATCAGCCCCAGCATTTT. Translated: CASSLATKTENQPQHF.

To note about this clonotype: A read error may account for a junction end that differs from germline. The chain couples TRBV10-3 to TRBJ1-5, with TRBD1 as a possible D gene (6 bases). Germline V gene sequence: CDR1 ENHRY, CDR2 SYGVKD. The CDR3 has 15 amino acids. The chain's CDR3 is CASSYPGDTGQPQHF. DNA for the CDR3: TGTGCCAGCAGTTACCCAGGGGACACGGGTCAGCCCCAGCATTTT.

This clonotype has at least ten counts. The rearrangement joins TRBV29-1 to TRBJ1-2; D is unclear. The germline V gene encodes CDR1 SQVTM and CDR2 ANQGSEA. CDR3 length equals 12 residues. V lost 0 bases and J lost 8, with 10 bases in between. The CDR3 region is CSVEEGSGGYTF. The CDR3 coding sequence is TGCAGCGTTGAAGAGGGGTCTGGCGGCTACACCTTC.

This clonotype was seen a few times. The chain combines TRBV6-1 with TRBJ1-4; D is undetermined. V gave up 6 bases and J gave up 4 bases, with 12 bases separating them. CDR3 size: 14 residues. In germline, CDR1 is MNHNS, CDR2 SASEGT. For the CDR3, the DNA is TGTGCCAGCAGCGGAAGTTGGAGTAATGAAAAACTGTTTTTT. It specifies CASSGSWSNEKLFF.

This rearrangement joins TRBV6-6 to TRBJ2-3; 7 nucleotides match TRBD2. CDR3 length: 15 amino acids. V lost 0 bases and J lost 2; bases outside the gene matches: 2. The V gene's germline CDR1 is MNHNY and CDR2 SVGAGI (reference sequence). CDR3 DNA: TGTGCCAGCAGTTACTCCGCGGGAGACACAGATACGCAGTATTTT. This translates into CASSYSAGDTDTQYF.

V is TRBV14 and J is TRBJ2-7; 8 nucleotides align to TRBD1. The J call could be wrong; TRBJ2-1 is a better fit for the DNA end. Germline CDR1 and CDR2: SGHDN and FVKESK. The CDR3 length is 14 residues. Written as DNA, the CDR3 is TGTGCCAGCAGCCGCGACAGGGGTATGAATGAGCAGTTCTTC. Translated: CASSRDRGMNEQFF.